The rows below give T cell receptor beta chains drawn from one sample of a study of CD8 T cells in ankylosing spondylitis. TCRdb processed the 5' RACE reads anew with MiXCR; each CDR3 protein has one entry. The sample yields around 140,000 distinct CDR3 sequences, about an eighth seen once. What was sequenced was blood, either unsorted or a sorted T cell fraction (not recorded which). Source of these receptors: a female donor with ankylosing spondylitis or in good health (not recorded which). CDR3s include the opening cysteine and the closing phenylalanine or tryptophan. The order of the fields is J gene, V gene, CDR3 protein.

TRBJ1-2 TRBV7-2 CASSGQGGYGYTF
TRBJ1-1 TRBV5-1 CASTLMPRDRWTEAFF
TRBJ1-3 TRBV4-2 CASSILVDSSGNTIYF
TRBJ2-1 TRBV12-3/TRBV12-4 CASGTRFNNEQFF
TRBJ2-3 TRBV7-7 CASSFSGAPTDTQYF
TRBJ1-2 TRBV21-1 CASSLGTGLHGYTF
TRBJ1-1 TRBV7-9 CASSLQGSETEAFF
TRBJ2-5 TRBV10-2 CASRPGLAGTETQYF
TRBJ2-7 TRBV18 CASSPIVREHEQYF
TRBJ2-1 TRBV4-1 CASSPAGGPGNEQFF
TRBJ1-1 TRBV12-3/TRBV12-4 CASLLRPGAGGEAFF
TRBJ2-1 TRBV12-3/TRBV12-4 CASTPGGTSRGEEQFF
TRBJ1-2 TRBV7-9 CASSPRGPSYGYTF
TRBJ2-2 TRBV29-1 CSVEGREGTGELFF
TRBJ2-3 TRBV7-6 CASSLDSSGRADTQYF
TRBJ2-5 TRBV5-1 CASVKPGGLTLIETQYF
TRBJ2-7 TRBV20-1 CSAVTSGGYEQYF
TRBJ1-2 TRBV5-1 CASSLEKGGYTF
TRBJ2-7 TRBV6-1 CASSDIAYEQYF
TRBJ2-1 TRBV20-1 CSARPGQSLNEQFF
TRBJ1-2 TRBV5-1 CASSLVTGETNYGYTF
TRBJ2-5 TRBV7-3 CASSLGDGAETQYF
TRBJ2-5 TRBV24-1 CATRDSNQETQYF
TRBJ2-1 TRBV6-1 CASSVTDNSYNEQFF
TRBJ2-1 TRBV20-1 CSGGGSPSEQFF
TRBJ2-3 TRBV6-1 CASTPFIGLAGGDTQYF
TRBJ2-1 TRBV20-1 CSAREGGSYNEQFF
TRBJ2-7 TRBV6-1 CASSEIYSYEQYF
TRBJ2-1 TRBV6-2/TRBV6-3 CASSPLEGLAGYNEQFF
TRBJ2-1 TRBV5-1 CASSLIGGENEQFF
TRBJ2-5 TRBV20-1 CSASYMAGQTQYF
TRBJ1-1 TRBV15 CATSRDFTEAFF
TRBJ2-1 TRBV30 CARDPRPGLGGREQFF
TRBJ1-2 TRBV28 CASSLPQGVSYGYTF
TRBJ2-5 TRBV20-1 CSARDLGRGQETQYF
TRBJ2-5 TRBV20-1 CSASPAGIQETQYF
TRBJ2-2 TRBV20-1 CSAGSWGDGELFF
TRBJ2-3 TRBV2 CASIRSGTEGTDTQYF
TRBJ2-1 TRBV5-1 CASSVEYNEQFF
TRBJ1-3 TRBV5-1 CASSPGTAGNTIYF
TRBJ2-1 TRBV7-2 CASRPGTGYYNEQFF
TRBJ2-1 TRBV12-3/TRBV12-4 CASSPPFTGTGYNEQFF
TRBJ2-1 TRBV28 CASLNEQFF
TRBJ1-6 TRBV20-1 CSARDLGQGNSPLHF
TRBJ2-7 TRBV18 CASHGQTGAYEQYF
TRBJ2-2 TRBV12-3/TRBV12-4 CASSPRGSWTGELFF
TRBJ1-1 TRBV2 CASSEPRVRNTEAFF
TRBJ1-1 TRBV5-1 CASSLGGTKNTEAFF
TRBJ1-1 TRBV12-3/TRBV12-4 CASSFGQGGTEAFF
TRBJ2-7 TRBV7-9 CASSLRGGRYEQYF
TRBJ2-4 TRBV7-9 CASIGGGGMAIQYF
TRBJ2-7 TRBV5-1 CASSFRDGYEQYF